This record covers a single T cell receptor beta chain. Its antigen remains unknown. The entry originates in a study of shared clonotypes between healthy human individuals. Study-wide results and limits: In contrast to clonotypes shared by all four donors, non-shared clonotypes had lower generation probabilities.

Sorted-subset replicate PCRs used around 220 ng DNA, roughly 28,000 T cell genomes. Profiled with immunoSEQ multiplex PCR; TCRdb holds only in-frame clones, not every one. The sample shows about 2 million clones, over 85% of them seen only once. In the naive CD8 group, cells lacked CD45RO and were positively selected for CCR7, so terminally differentiated effector memory CD45RA+ cells were left out. All the donors were Caucasian adults who lived in Nashville, Tennessee. The sample taken for sequencing was naive CD8+ T cells sorted from blood. The receptor was isolated from a man between 18 and 29 years old in good health.

CDR3 DNA: TGTGCCAGCAGCTTTGAGGGTTACACTGAAGCTTTCTTT. Its protein is CASSFEGYTEAFF. The chain has TRBV11-2 and TRBJ1-1; D is unclear. The V end was cut by 3 bases, the J end by 3 bases, with 8 bases between. Germline loops: CDR1 SGHAT, CDR2 FQNNGV. The CDR3 totals 13 residues.